Following are 27 T cell receptor beta chains from one sample sequenced in a study of STAT5B mutations in CD4+ large granular lymphocyte leukemia. Method: immunoSEQ multiplex PCR; TCRdb's copy keeps in-frame clones and lacks some. This sample has around 35,000 clones, with roughly 85% found just once. Material for sequencing was CD4+ T cells from blood buffy coats. The receptors here all came from a human donor in good health.

The chain combines TRBV5-1 with TRBJ1-5; D call uncertain. This CDR3 is built from 13 residues. CDR1 and CDR2 (germline): SGHRS, YFSETQ. With 0 bases removed from V and 4 bases from J, the gap between germline ends came to 5 bases. In DNA form, the CDR3 reads TGCGCCAGCAGCTTGGCCGGAAATCAGCCCCAGCATTTT. Residues: CASSLAGNQPQHF. The full variable domain, completed using reference TRBV5-1 and TRBJ1-5, is KAGVTQTPRYLIKTRGQQVTLSCSPISGHRSVSWYQQTPGQGLQFLFEYFSETQRNKGNFPGRFSGRQFSNSRSEMNVSTLELGDSALYLCASSLAGNQPQHFGDGTRLSIL.

This chain connects TRBV4-3 to TRBJ2-1, with a tentative D call TRBD1 (5 bases). Germline CDR1 reads LGHNA; CDR2 reads YSLEER. Trimming cost V 2 bases and J 8 bases, with 10 bases left between them. The CDR3 is 13 amino acids. The CDR3 DNA is TGCGCCAGCAGCCAATTAAGGGGCGATGAGCAGTTCTTC. It translates to CASSQLRGDEQFF.

The V call is TRBV7-9, the J call TRBJ1-1, with D unclear. The CDR3 runs 14 residues. Germline V gene sequence: CDR1 SEHNR, CDR2 FQNEAQ (reference sequence). V lost 5 bases and J lost 1, with 11 bases in between. CDR3 protein: CASSPRGGNTEAFF. The CDR3 nucleotides are TGTGCCAGCAGCCCCCGTGGCGGGAACACTGAAGCTTTCTTT.

The rearrangement links TRBV15 to TRBJ2-5, with D perhaps TRBD2 (6 bases). Trimming pared 5 bases from V and 6 bases from J, leaving 22 bases between. The CDR3 consists of 16 residues. Germline V gives CDR1 LNHNV, CDR2 YYDKDF (reference sequence). CDR3 amino acids: CATSPAGGTGPQTQYF. In DNA form, the CDR3 reads TGTGCCACCAGCCCCGCCGGAGGGACGGGACCTCAGACCCAGTACTTC.

This sequence joins TRBV10-1 and TRBJ2-1, with D maybe TRBD2 (6 bases). CDR1 is WNHNN and CDR2 is SYGVQD in the germline V gene (reference sequence). With 0 bases removed from V and 7 bases from J, the gap between germline ends came to 13 bases. The CDR3 is made up of 15 amino acids. CDR3 protein: CASSESRAGMNEQFF. CDR3 DNA sequence: TGCGCCAGCAGTGAGTCGCGGGCGGGGATGAATGAGCAGTTCTTC.

The chain is built from TRBV25-1 and TRBJ2-5; D perhaps matches TRBD2 (6 bases). V lost 7 bases and J 2 bases, leaving 20 bases between the germline ends. CDR3 size: 16 residues. The germline gives CDR1 MGHDK, CDR2 SYGVNS. The CDR3, as DNA: TGTGCCAGCACTTCTCGGAGGGGCCGGGGTCAAGAGACCCAGTACTTC. As protein: CASTSRRGRGQETQYF.

In DNA form, the CDR3 reads TGCGCCAGCAGCCAAGATAATAGCGGATCCAAAAACATTCAGTACTTC. Residues: CASSQDNSGSKNIQYF. The rearrangement links TRBV4-1 to TRBJ2-4; D is possibly TRBD2 (6 bases). Between the trimmed V and J ends, which lost 0 bases and 2 bases, there was a span of 11 bases. From germline, CDR1 is MGHRA and CDR2 YSYEKL. CDR3 length: 16 amino acids.

The chain recombines TRBV5-5 with TRBJ2-7, with 7 bases fitting TRBD1. V shed 2 bases and J 4 bases; nucleotides not matched to a gene: 3. This CDR3 spans 13 amino acids. Germline V CDR1 and CDR2: SGHKS, YYEKEE (reference sequence). CDR3 sequence: CASSFQQGYEQYF. In DNA form, the CDR3 reads TGTGCCAGCAGCTTTCAACAGGGGTACGAGCAGTACTTC.

The gene calls are TRBV6-5 and TRBJ2-7; 7 bases match TRBD1. With 5 bases clipped from V and 7 bases from J, the junction kept 11 bases outside the gene matches. The CDR3 loop spans 14 amino acids. The germline V gene encodes CDR1 MNHEY and CDR2 SVGAGI. CDR3 sequence (DNA): TGTGCCAGCAGTCCCCGGGACAGTCTTAGGGAGCAGTACTTC. Encoded protein: CASSPRDSLREQYF.

The chain combines TRBV10-3 with TRBJ2-2, with 7 bases fitting TRBD1. Unmatched junction bases numbered 5, after V lost 0 bases and J lost 7 bases. The CDR3 covers 15 residues. Germline-derived CDR1 and CDR2 are ENHRY and SYGVKD. CDR3 loop: CAISESKGAGGELFF. The CDR3 DNA is TGTGCCATCAGTGAGTCGAAGGGGGCCGGCGGGGAGCTGTTTTTT.

The chain carries TRBV5-6 and TRBJ2-5; 9 nucleotides agree with TRBD1. The CDR3 is 16 amino acids. Germline CDR1 reads SGHDT; CDR2 reads YYEEEE. V gave up 2 bases and J gave up 0 bases; unmatched junction bases: 5. The CDR3 loop reads CASSLDRGTYQETQYF. As DNA, the CDR3 is TGTGCCAGCAGCTTAGACAGGGGGACATACCAAGAGACCCAGTACTTC.

V gene TRBV4-2 combines with J gene TRBJ2-2; D uncertain. The length of the CDR3 is 13 residues. The V end lost 0 bases, the J end lost 2 bases, and 1 base lay between the germline ends. Germline-derived CDR1 and CDR2 are LGHNA and YNFKEQ. CDR3 residues: CASSQDNTGELFF. The DNA of the CDR3 is TGTGCCAGCAGCCAAGATAACACCGGGGAGCTGTTTTTT.

This clone was seen a single time. The chain carries TRBV19 and TRBJ2-6; D unclear. V was clipped by 7 bases and J by 0 bases, with 10 bases between them. Germline V CDR1 and CDR2: LNHDA, SQIVND (reference sequence). The CDR3 covers 15 residues. The DNA of the CDR3 is TGTGCCAGTAAACCAGGCGACTCTGGGGCCAACGTCCTGACTTTC. Encoded protein: CASKPGDSGANVLTF.

The chain links TRBV7-9 to TRBJ1-6, with D unclear. CDR1 and CDR2 from the germline V gene are SEHNR and FQNEAQ (reference sequence). The V and J ends lost 4 bases and 6 bases respectively, with 16 bases between them. CDR3 size: 16 residues. Written as DNA, the CDR3 is TGTGCCAGCAGCTCCCCCCCGGGTGAGGGTAATTCACCCCTCCACTTT. It codes for CASSSPPGEGNSPLHF.

The chain combines TRBV30 with TRBJ1-5, with 9 nucleotides matching TRBD1. The V segment lost 4 bases and the J segment 5 bases; nucleotides outside the gene matches: 6. Germline values: CDR1 GTSNPN, CDR2 SVGIG (reference sequence). CDR3 length: 14 amino acids. The CDR3 bases are TGTGCCTGGAAACCCGGGACAGGGCATCAGCCCCAGCATTTT. It translates to CAWKPGTGHQPQHF.

The V call is TRBV10-1, the J call TRBJ1-1; D may be TRBD1 (5 bases). V was clipped by 7 bases and J by 6 bases, with 15 bases between them. The V gene's germline CDR1 is WNHNN and CDR2 SYGVQD (reference sequence). The CDR3 covers 13 residues. As DNA, the CDR3 is TGCGCCAGCAAAGGGGATACTGTGGCTGAAGCTTTCTTT. Translated, it gives CASKGDTVAEAFF.

V usage is TRBV5-1 and J usage is TRBJ2-5; D unclear. The J call could be wrong; TRBJ2-7 is a better fit for the DNA end. The length of the CDR3 is 14 residues. Per the germline V gene, CDR1 is SGHRS and CDR2 is YFSETQ. CDR3 region: CASSLSPGPYEQYF. CDR3 DNA: TGCGCCAGCAGCCTAAGCCCCGGACCCTACGAGCAGTACTTC.

This chain connects TRBV19 to TRBJ2-5; D remains unclear. V gave up 6 bases and J gave up 2 bases, with 10 bases separating them. The germline CDR1 and CDR2 sequences are LNHDA and SQIVND (reference sequence). The CDR3 has 13 residues. CDR3 sequence (DNA): TGTGCCAGTAGGGGTATCGGACAAGAGACCCAGTACTTC. Translating it yields CASRGIGQETQYF.

The chain employs TRBV19 and TRBJ1-1; D remains unclear. The V gene lost 5 bases and the J gene lost 1 base, with 14 bases spanning the gap. Per germline, CDR1 LNHDA and CDR2 SQIVND (reference sequence). The CDR3 loop spans 15 amino acids. The CDR3 here is CASSVPGIRNTEAFF. In nucleotides, the CDR3 is TGTGCCAGTAGTGTTCCGGGAATCAGGAACACTGAAGCTTTCTTT.

The V gene is TRBV4-3, the J gene TRBJ2-2; D not certain. V shed 0 bases and J shed 0 bases, with 5 bases lying between them. This CDR3 region has 15 residues. Germline V gene lookup returns CDR1 LGHNA and CDR2 YSLEER. In DNA form, the CDR3 reads TGCGCCAGCAGCCAAGATTATACGAACACCGGGGAGCTGTTTTTT. Its protein is CASSQDYTNTGELFF.

The chain joins TRBV25-1 to TRBJ2-2, with a tentative D call TRBD1 (6 bases). The V gene lost 8 bases and the J gene lost 5 bases, with 12 bases spanning the gap. The CDR3 length is 13 residues. In germline, CDR1 is MGHDK, CDR2 SYGVNS. CDR3 DNA sequence: TGTGCCAGCTCCCCTAGGGGGACCGGGGAGCTGTTTTTT. This encodes CASSPRGTGELFF.

The rearrangement joins TRBV10-3 to TRBJ1-1; D gene uncertain. This CDR3 spans 13 amino acids. Germline values: CDR1 ENHRY, CDR2 SYGVKD. Trimming left V 9 bases short and J 1 base short, with 12 bases between. The CDR3 DNA follows: TGTGCCATATCCACAGTTAAGAACACTGAAGCTTTCTTT. It codes for CAISTVKNTEAFF.

This sequence joins TRBV6-1 and TRBJ2-3; possibly TRBD2 for D (6 bases). The CDR3 has 15 amino acids. V was pared by 6 bases and J by 4 bases, with 17 bases between. Germline assignment: CDR1 MNHNS and CDR2 SASEGT. The CDR3 region is CASRSSSVRPDTQYF. The DNA of the CDR3 is TGTGCCAGCAGGAGCTCTAGCGTCCGGCCAGATACGCAGTATTTT.

The chain carries TRBV19 and TRBJ2-1; 16 bases fit TRBD2. This CDR3 has 19 residues. Germline CDR1 is LNHDA and CDR2 is SQIVND (reference sequence). The V and J ends lost 6 bases and 3 bases, in that order; junction bases with no gene match: 11. This chain's CDR3 is CASRGPGTSGRVGYNEQFF. In DNA, the CDR3 is TGTGCCAGTAGGGGCCCCGGGACTAGCGGGAGGGTTGGCTACAATGAGCAGTTCTTC.

The chain joins TRBV6-5 to TRBJ2-1, with D perhaps matching TRBD2 (5 bases). Trimming stripped 5 bases from V and 13 bases from J, with 12 bases between. From germline, CDR1 is MNHEY and CDR2 SVGAGI. This CDR3 spans 11 amino acids. The CDR3, as DNA: TGTGCCAGCAGTCCCGGACTTATTCAGTTCTTC. Amino acid sequence: CASSPGLIQFF.

The chain employs TRBV28 and TRBJ1-5, with D hard to call. The CDR3 runs 16 residues. Trimming removed 0 bases at V and 0 bases at J, with 9 bases between. Germline-derived CDR1 and CDR2 are MDHEN and SYDVKM. The CDR3 protein is CASSLWEANSNQPQHF. CDR3 nucleotide sequence: TGTGCCAGCAGTTTATGGGAGGCGAATAGCAATCAGCCCCAGCATTTT.

V gene TRBV28 combines with J gene TRBJ2-7; no reliable D call. CDR1 is MDHEN, CDR2 SYDVKM, per germline. The ends were cut back, 5 bases at V and 3 bases at J, with 8 bases in the middle. CDR3 length equals 12 residues. CDR3 sequence: CASSAMDYEQYF. The CDR3 nucleotides read TGTGCCAGCAGTGCCATGGACTACGAGCAGTACTTC.